These 2 T cell receptor beta chains originate from one sample sequenced in a study of cytomegalovirus exposure and HLA in healthy donors. Measured with immunoSEQ multiplex PCR; TCRdb has only the in-frame clones, and not every one. The table includes about 110,000 clones, approximately 85% detected once. Sequenced material: PBMCs. All receptors derive from a woman aged 18-29 years in good health and CMV-seronegative.

The rearrangement joins TRBV5-1 to TRBJ1-1; TRBD1 might be the D (5 bases). The CDR3 is made up of 11 amino acids. The V and J ends lost 4 bases and 12 bases respectively, with 13 bases between them. Germline CDR1 and CDR2: SGHRS and YFSETQ. The DNA of the CDR3 is TGCGCCAGCAGCCTTGACAGTCGAACTTTCTTT. Translated: CASSLDSRTFF.

This sequence joins TRBV6-5 and TRBJ2-5, with 7 bases identical to TRBD2. There are 14 residues in the CDR3. The J segment lost 5 bases and the V segment lost 5 bases, leaving 8 bases of the junction unmatched. Per the germline V gene, CDR1 is MNHEY and CDR2 is SVGAGI. Written as DNA, the CDR3 is TGTGCCAGCAGTCTACTCCTGGGGGGGGAGACCCAGTACTTC. It yields the protein CASSLLLGGETQYF.